This T cell receptor (beta chain) was sequenced for a study of T cell responses to AZD1222 COVID-19 vaccine. Study at large: Investigators merged groups given second doses at roughly 4 or roughly 12 weeks.

Study results and limitations: Spike-specific TCRs gained breadth and depth after people received two AZD1222 doses. Across the whole spike, CD4 TCRs peaked at regions 160-218 and 743-854. White British ancestry dominated among donors, who included more females, and clonal diversity was possibly underestimated.

Measured with immunoSEQ multiplex PCR; TCRdb has only the in-frame clones, and not every one. This sample has approximately 80,000 clones, with 70% to 90% found just once. This clone was picked up one time. The antigen is not known. Sequenced material: peripheral blood, taken on day 0 of AZD1222 vaccination. The clonotype comes from an adult in good health.

CDR3 nucleotides: TGCGCCAGCAGCCAAGATCTACAGGGCATCCAGCCCCAGCATTTT. Translation: CASSQDLQGIQPQHF. The chain employs TRBV4-1 and TRBJ1-5; D possibly corresponds to TRBD1 (6 bases). This CDR3 is 15 amino acids long. Germline-derived CDR1 and CDR2 are MGHRA and YSYEKL. V lost 0 bases and J 7 bases, leaving 13 bases between the germline ends.